This TCR beta chain was identified in a study of post-analysis software for immune sequencing data. Unique molecular identifiers were carried by the TCR beta cDNA libraries. MiXCR, applied by TCRdb to the PCR reads, yields one record per CDR3 protein. The table lists 150,000 to 200,000 distinct CDR3 sequences, roughly 40% of them singletons, with under 30% in the top ten. This clonotype was detected a few times. The antigen is undetermined. General observations from the study: The F measure placed samples prepared in the same batch into strongly shared clusters. Five TRBV segments, TRBV5-6, TRBV5-1 and TRBV20-1 among them, were found more frequent in patients than controls.

V was pared by 5 bases and J by 3 bases, with 20 bases of the junction left unmatched. The length of the CDR3 is 19 residues. Germline V gene sequence: CDR1 SEHNR, CDR2 FQNEAQ (reference sequence). This clonotype originated in a girl aged 5-17 years with multiple sclerosis. The chain uses TRBV7-9 and TRBJ2-5; 8 bases fit TRBD1. This material consisted of blood, taken after autologous hematopoietic stem cell transplantation. CDR3 sequence (DNA): TGTGCCAGCAGCACCCGACAGGGGCTGGAAAAAAGGGGGGAAGAGACCCAGTACTTC. This sequence encodes CASSTRQGLEKRGEETQYF.